A single sample is the source of the 17 T cell receptor beta chains below, sequenced in a study of OX40 agonist ivuxolimab in advanced cancers. Method: immunoSEQ multiplex PCR; TCRdb's copy keeps in-frame clones and lacks some. This table has around 94,000 clones, under 95% appearing once. The starting material was CD4+ or CD8+ T cells sorted from blood, obtained in a trial of the OX40 agonist ivuxolimab. All receptors derive from an adult with an advanced solid tumor such as melanoma, head and neck, liver or kidney cancer.

The chain joins TRBV9 to TRBJ2-2, with 11 bases fitting TRBD1. With 5 bases clipped from V and 5 bases from J, the junction kept 5 bases outside the gene matches. The CDR3 is 15 residues long. Germline V gives CDR1 SGDLS, CDR2 YYNGEE. The CDR3 region is CASSAGTGGTGELFF. The CDR3 nucleotides are TGTGCCAGCAGTGCCGGGACAGGGGGGACCGGGGAGCTGTTTTTT.

For this clone: One junction end disagrees with the germline gene, perhaps due to a read error. The chain is built from TRBV11-2 and TRBJ2-2; D is uncertain. Looked up from germline, CDR1 is SGHAT and CDR2 is FQNNGV. The CDR3 loop spans 12 amino acids. The CDR3 region has the DNA TGTGCCAGCGGCTTAGTCAGGACCAATCTGTTTTTT. Its protein is CASGLVRTNLFF.

The chain carries TRBV7-2 and TRBJ2-3, with a weak D call TRBD1 (6 bases). The germline V and J ends were trimmed by 5 bases and 1 base, with 13 bases remaining between them. The V gene's germline CDR1 is SGHTA and CDR2 FQGNSA. The CDR3 covers 15 residues. CDR3: CASSVSGTRTDTQYF. In DNA form, the CDR3 reads TGTGCCAGCAGCGTATCCGGGACACGCACAGATACGCAGTATTTT.

V is TRBV6-1 and J is TRBJ2-2; no clear D. CDR3 length: 16 residues. Deletions cut 1 base from V and 4 bases from J, with 13 bases between. The V gene's germline CDR1 is MNHNS and CDR2 SASEGT. CDR3 DNA sequence: TGTGCCAGCAGTGAAGGGGCGTCCAGACGCACCGGGGAGCTGTTTTTT. Protein sequence: CASSEGASRRTGELFF.

The rearrangement uses TRBV9 and TRBJ1-2, with D hard to call. V lost 0 bases and J 4 bases, leaving 13 bases between the germline ends. The germline V gene has CDR1 SGDLS and CDR2 YYNGEE. This CDR3 has 15 amino acids. The CDR3 protein is CASSVGPAEIYGYTF. The CDR3 DNA reads as TGTGCCAGCAGCGTAGGGCCGGCGGAGATCTATGGCTACACCTTC.

The CDR3 region has the DNA TGTGCCAGCAGCTTCGGCAGGTCGGTTGTGGGTGGCTACACCTTC. This gives the protein CASSFGRSVVGGYTF. The chain links TRBV4-2 to TRBJ1-2; D is unclear. The V and J ends lost 5 bases and 7 bases respectively, with 20 bases between them. Germline CDR1 is LGHNA and CDR2 is YNFKEQ. The CDR3 consists of 15 residues.

The chain employs TRBV27 and TRBJ1-2; TRBD1 is a possible D gene (5 bases). V lost 5 bases and J 4 bases, leaving 17 bases between the germline ends. CDR1 is MNHEY, CDR2 SMNVEV, per germline (reference sequence). This CDR3 has 15 amino acids. DNA for the CDR3: TGTGCCAGCAGTCTCCCGGGCAGGGCCCCCTATGGCTACACCTTC. It codes for CASSLPGRAPYGYTF.

The J gene is TRBJ2-7, the V gene TRBV15, with 10 bases that match TRBD2. Looked up from germline, CDR1 is LNHNV and CDR2 is YYDKDF (reference sequence). The length of the CDR3 is 15 residues. The ends lost 1 base at V and 2 bases at J; junction bases unmatched: 2. The CDR3 coding sequence is TGTGCCACCAGCAGAGGGCTAGCGGGAGCCTACGAGCAGTACTTC. Translation: CATSRGLAGAYEQYF.

The chain recombines TRBV6-6 with TRBJ1-2, with 7 nucleotides matching TRBD1. CDR3 length: 13 residues. V was pared by 4 bases and J by 5 bases, with 4 bases of the junction left unmatched. Germline CDR1 and CDR2: MNHNY and SVGAGI (reference sequence). Here the CDR3 DNA reads TGTGCCAGCAGTTCGGGACAGTTATATGGCTACACCTTC. Translated, it gives CASSSGQLYGYTF.

The chain links TRBV7-8 to TRBJ2-3; 10 bases line up with TRBD2. This CDR3 comprises 17 residues. The germline gives CDR1 SGHVS, CDR2 FQNEAQ. Trimming removed 1 base from V and 4 bases from J; junction bases left unmatched: 8. The CDR3 DNA reads as TGTGCCAGCAGCTTAGGTGGGGCTAGCGGGAGACCAGATACGCAGTATTTT. This codes for CASSLGGASGRPDTQYF.

The V gene is TRBV9, the J gene TRBJ1-5; possible D gene TRBD1, 5 bases. V was cut by 0 bases and J by 5 bases, with 12 bases left in between. This CDR3 has 15 residues. The germline V gene has CDR1 SGDLS and CDR2 YYNGEE. CDR3 bases: TGTGCCAGCAGCGTAGCTGGCTTGGGGGATCAGCCCCAGCATTTT. It yields the protein CASSVAGLGDQPQHF. Full variable domain (rest looked up from reference TRBV9 and TRBJ1-5): DSGVTQTPKHLITATGQRVTLRCSPRSGDLSVYWYQQSLDQGLQFLIQYYNGEERAKGNILERFSAQQFPDLHSELNLSSLELGDSALYFCASSVAGLGDQPQHFGDGTRLSIL.

This chain uses TRBV2 with TRBJ2-5; D gene uncertain. This CDR3 has 12 residues. Germline V lookup: CDR1 SNHLY, CDR2 FYNNEI. V lost 5 bases, J lost 4 bases, and 8 bases lay in between. The CDR3 nucleotides are TGTGCCAGCAGTAGTTGGGGAGAGACCCAGTACTTC. Its translation: CASSSWGETQYF.

This rearrangement joins TRBV6-5 to TRBJ2-2; D is unresolved. This CDR3 spans 11 amino acids. V lost 6 bases and J lost 13, with 12 bases in between. Germline V gene lookup returns CDR1 MNHEY and CDR2 SVGAGI. The CDR3 sequence: CASRSQLGLFF. DNA of the CDR3: TGTGCCAGCAGATCCCAACTGGGGCTGTTTTTT.

The chain carries TRBV2 and TRBJ2-5, with TRBD2 as a possible D gene (5 bases). Trimming removed 4 bases at V and 5 bases at J, with 14 bases between. This CDR3 is 14 amino acids long. The germline V gene encodes CDR1 SNHLY and CDR2 FYNNEI. CDR3 loop: CASSATTGRETQYF. The CDR3 DNA reads as TGTGCCAGCAGTGCGACTACCGGTCGGGAGACCCAGTACTTC.

This rearrangement joins TRBV7-2 to TRBJ2-3; tentative D call: TRBD2 (5 bases). The V gene's germline CDR1 is SGHTA and CDR2 FQGNSA. The CDR3 length is 13 residues. Trimming removed 6 bases at V and 3 bases at J, with 10 bases between. This chain's CDR3 is CASRPGFTDTQYF. CDR3 nucleotides: TGTGCCAGCAGGCCGGGGTTTACAGATACGCAGTATTTT.

This clone has more than one count but fewer than ten. The rearrangement links TRBV7-6 to TRBJ1-1; maybe TRBD1 (5 bases). Trimming took off 8 bases at V and 3 bases at J, with 16 bases between the two ends. Germline loops: CDR1 SGHVS, CDR2 FNYEAQ. CDR3 size: 14 residues. As DNA, the CDR3 is TGTGCCAGCCTCACCGACAGTCAGGACACTGAAGCTTTCTTT. This gives the protein CASLTDSQDTEAFF.

In this sample, this clone turned up once. The gene calls are TRBV14 and TRBJ1-4, with 9 bases matching TRBD1. Looked up from germline, CDR1 is SGHDN and CDR2 is FVKESK. The CDR3 totals 13 residues. V lost 2 bases to trimming and J lost 10 bases; unmatched junction nucleotides: 2. The CDR3 protein is CASSQLQGAKLFF. The CDR3 DNA reads as TGTGCCAGCAGCCAACTACAGGGGGCAAAACTGTTTTTT.